The entry that follows covers one T cell receptor (beta chain) sequence. What it binds is not known. J lost 6 bases, V lost 4 bases, and 12 bases had no gene match. The germline CDR1 and CDR2 sequences are SGDLS and YYNGEE. This CDR3 comprises 17 residues. The data are from a study of T-cell reconstitution after alpha-beta-depleted transplantation in children. Researchers prepared the TCRbeta library using unique molecular identifiers, the study reports. TCRdb re-derived calls from the PCR reads in MiXCR, one entry per CDR3 protein. The repertoire holds about 210,000 distinct CDR3 sequences, with about a sixth as singletons. Study results and limitations: The main origin of T-cell counts and diversity one year after transplant was newly produced T cells. Elevated TCRbeta diversity at day 60 was traced, in some patients, to surviving recipient T cells and thymic progenitors.

The origin of this receptor is a male patient under 10 years old who had a stem cell transplant for acute lymphoblastic leukemia, so the T cells may come from the graft donor. The chain carries TRBV9 and TRBJ2-1, with TRBD1 matching 11 bases. The source was PBMCs, mostly from graft donor cells, collected 360 days after TCRalphabeta/CD19-depleted stem cell transplant. The CDR3 bases are TGTGCCAGCAGCCCTCGGGACAGGGGGGCCCGGGGCAATGAGCAGTTCTTC. Translation: CASSPRDRGARGNEQFF.